This passage covers 4 T cell receptor beta chains from one sample sequenced in a study of blood T cell repertoires in COVID-19. Clones were sequenced by immunoSEQ multiplex PCR, and TCRdb holds only the in-frame ones, with some missing. Of 130,000 to 150,000 clones detected, roughly 90% appear once; the ten largest clones hold 1.2%. Sequenced sample: PBMCs or T cells enriched from blood (not recorded which). Receptors were obtained from a young woman with acute COVID-19.

This clone came up a few times. The J gene is TRBJ1-1, the V gene TRBV4-2; 7 bases line up with TRBD1. Per germline, CDR1 LGHNA and CDR2 YNFKEQ. Germline trimming cut 4 bases from V and 0 bases from J; bases unmatched to any gene: 14. The CDR3 spans 18 residues. CDR3 sequence: CASSRELRDSHMNTEAFF. The CDR3 bases are TGTGCCAGCAGCCGGGAACTCCGGGACAGTCACATGAACACTGAAGCTTTCTTT.

The CDR3 nucleotides read TGTGCCAGCAGCTTGATGGGACAGGGGGTACGTGGCTACACCTTC. It translates to CASSLMGQGVRGYTF. This sequence joins TRBV7-9 and TRBJ1-2; 11 bases align to TRBD1. Per germline, CDR1 SEHNR and CDR2 FQNEAQ (reference sequence). This CDR3 has 15 residues. V shed 3 bases and J 7 bases; nucleotides not matched to a gene: 7.

On this clone itself: One end of the junction fails to match germline, which may point to a read error. This chain uses TRBV7-9 with TRBJ2-7; 11 positions agree with TRBD2. The CDR3 is 13 amino acids. The germline V gene encodes CDR1 SEHNR and CDR2 FQNEAQ (reference sequence). The CDR3 coding sequence is TGTGCCAGCAGCCTAGCGGGAGGCGGGGAGCAGTACTTC. Protein sequence: CASSLAGGGEQYF.

V gene TRBV6-2 or TRBV6-3 combines with J gene TRBJ1-1; the D gene is possibly TRBD1 (5 bases). Germline CDR1 MNHEY, CDR2 SVGEGT. Trimming stripped 2 bases from V and 5 bases from J, with 12 bases between. This CDR3 contains 14 residues. The CDR3 DNA reads TGTGCCAGCAGTTACCAGGGAAGGGGTACTGAAGCTTTCTTT. Translated: CASSYQGRGTEAFF.